This TCR beta chain comes out of a study of T cells in Graves' hyperthyroidism and ophthalmopathy. Study conclusions and caveats: The majority of expanded thyroid clonotypes above 0.001 also appeared in blood. Stable hyperthyroidism was separated from ophthalmopathy by a model based on 13 V-J features.

There were TCR beta CDR3 regions amplified from RNA transcripts. The primer set for the first-round RT-PCR of the TCR CDR3 was HTBI. TCRdb re-derived calls from the multiplex PCR reads in MiXCR, one entry per CDR3 protein. Of approximately 400,000 distinct CDR3 sequences listed, 15% to 19% were seen once; the top ten hold around a quarter. PBMCs were obtained from 9 to 10 ml fresh peripheral blood. As regards this clonotype: The antigen is unknown.

Trimming removed 3 bases at V and 2 bases at J, with 12 bases between. This CDR3 comprises 14 residues. Germline values: CDR1 DFQATT, CDR2 SNEGSKA (reference sequence). Sequencing was carried out using blood. The TCR originated in a young woman with Graves' hyperthyroidism that later progressed to Graves' ophthalmopathy. This chain uses TRBV20-1 with TRBJ2-3; D not certain. The chain's CDR3 is CSASDTSNTDTQYF. CDR3 bases: TGCAGTGCTAGCGATACGTCAAACACAGATACGCAGTATTTT.